The clone carrying this TCR beta chain has only a few counts. Germline CDR1 and CDR2: SQVTM and ANQGSEA. The CDR3 length is 13 residues. After removal of 7 bases from V and 0 bases from J, the junction contained 5 bases not matched to a gene. Diagnoses used clinical symptoms, serum thyroxine and TRAb, thyroid ultrasound and orbital computed tomography. Fresh 10 ml peripheral blood yielded PBMCs. RNA transcripts served as the template for amplifying TCR beta CDR3 regions. An initial round of RT-PCR targeting the TCR CDR3 relied on the HTBI primer set. TCRdb re-analysed the multiplex PCR reads in MiXCR, keeping a single row per CDR3 protein. This sample has around 600,000 distinct CDR3 sequences; roughly 15% occur once, and the top ten carry approximately 12%. The sample comes from a study of T cells in Graves' hyperthyroidism and ophthalmopathy.

This TCR was recovered from a woman between 50 and 59 years old with Graves' ophthalmopathy. V and J are TRBV29-1 and TRBJ1-1; TRBD1 agrees at 7 bases. The sample consisted of blood. This CDR3 is CSAATGMNTEAFF. The DNA for the CDR3 is TGCAGCGCTGCGACAGGGATGAACACTGAAGCTTTCTTT.